A single TCR beta chain is shown here with its context. The CDR3 covers 13 residues. After removal of 2 bases from V and 13 bases from J, the junction contained 8 bases not matched to a gene. CDR1 is SGHTA, CDR2 FQGTGA, per germline. Seattle's enrolled individuals joined amid active infection and were then monitored longitudinally. This sample is drawn from a study of blood T cell repertoires in COVID-19. On the study more broadly: Nucleic acid was either cDNA or gDNA, and it came from T cells, B-cell-depleted T cells, or PBMCs.

Here immunoSEQ multiplex PCR was the method, and the copy in TCRdb shows in-frame clones only, minus some. The sample lists 50,000 to 65,000 clones; just under 75% were seen once. This rearrangement joins TRBV7-3 to TRBJ1-2; 9 positions agree with TRBD1. The source is a woman in her seventies with COVID-19, enrolled during active disease. What was sequenced was peripheral blood. The CDR3 DNA follows: TGTGCCAGCAGCTTAGTACAGGGGGCGCAATCCACCTTC. Translated: CASSLVQGAQSTF.